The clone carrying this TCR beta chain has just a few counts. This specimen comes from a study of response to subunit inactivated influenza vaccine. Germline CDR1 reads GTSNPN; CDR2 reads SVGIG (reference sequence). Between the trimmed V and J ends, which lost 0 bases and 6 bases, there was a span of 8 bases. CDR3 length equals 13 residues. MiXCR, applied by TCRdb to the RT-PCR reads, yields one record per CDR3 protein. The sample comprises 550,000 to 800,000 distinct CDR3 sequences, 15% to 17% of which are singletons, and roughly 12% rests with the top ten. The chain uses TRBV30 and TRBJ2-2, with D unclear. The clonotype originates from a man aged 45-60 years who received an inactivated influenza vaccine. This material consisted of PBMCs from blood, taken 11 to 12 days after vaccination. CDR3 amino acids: CAWSVGSPGELFF. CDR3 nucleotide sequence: TGTGCCTGGAGTGTAGGCAGTCCCGGGGAGCTGTTTTTT.